The rows below give T cell receptor beta chains drawn from one sample of a study of shared clonotypes between healthy human individuals. The data were produced by immunoSEQ multiplex PCR, yet TCRdb's version contains in-frame clones alone and is incomplete. The top ten hold around 0.6% of the sample, which has about 1.1 million clones, 75% to 85% seen once. Sequencing was performed on memory CD4+ T cells from PBMCs. These receptors all come from a man younger than 35 in good health. Some clones in this sample may be carry-over from other donors' samples. The CDR3 runs from the conserved cysteine through the conserved F or W. Fields, in order: CDR3 DNA, CDR3 protein, V gene, D gene, J gene, clone size. The D gene is left open where the match is weak. The size entry is marked missing in some rows and otherwise reads once, few, many or a size class.

CDR3nt: TGTGCCATCAGTGAGGCGGGGGGGAACACTGAAGCTTTCTTT
CDR3aa: CAISEAGGNTEAFF
v_gene: TRBV10-3
d_gene: -
j_gene: TRBJ1-1
abundance: -

CDR3nt: TGTGCCAGCAGTGGACAGGGGAATGAGCAGTTCTTC
CDR3aa: CASSGQGNEQFF
v_gene: TRBV6-4
d_gene: TRBD1
j_gene: TRBJ2-1
abundance: -

CDR3nt: TGTGCCAGCTCACTACACAGTCCAGGGGACACCGGGGAGCTGTTTTTT
CDR3aa: CASSLHSPGDTGELFF
v_gene: TRBV18
d_gene: -
j_gene: TRBJ2-2
abundance: -

CDR3nt: TGTGCCAGCAGCTTTGGGATGAACACTGAAGCTTTCTTT
CDR3aa: CASSFGMNTEAFF
v_gene: TRBV7-9
d_gene: -
j_gene: TRBJ1-1
abundance: -

CDR3nt: TGTGCCATCTCGCGGGACGGTAGCACAGATACGCAGTATTTT
CDR3aa: CAISRDGSTDTQYF
v_gene: TRBV10-3
d_gene: -
j_gene: TRBJ2-3
abundance: -

CDR3nt: TGTGCCAGCAGTTTAATAGAGTTGGGATCGAATGAGCAGTTCTTC
CDR3aa: CASSLIELGSNEQFF
v_gene: TRBV27
d_gene: -
j_gene: TRBJ2-1
abundance: many

CDR3nt: TGCGCCAGCAGTCGGACAGTCCAAGAGACCCAGTACTTC
CDR3aa: CASSRTVQETQYF
v_gene: TRBV5-1
d_gene: -
j_gene: TRBJ2-5
abundance: once

CDR3nt: TGTGCCACATGTTCGGGTCCGGGGACTAATGAAAAACTGTTTTTT
CDR3aa: CATCSGPGTNEKLFF
v_gene: TRBV10-3
d_gene: -
j_gene: TRBJ1-4
abundance: few

CDR3nt: TGTGCCAGCAGTCGTCGATGGGGCGCAGTCTATGGCTACACCTTC
CDR3aa: CASSRRWGAVYGYTF
v_gene: TRBV7-2
d_gene: -
j_gene: TRBJ1-2
abundance: -

CDR3nt: TGTGCCAGCAGCCCCCAGGGAGGGGGATATGGGGTGGCTTTCTTT
CDR3aa: CASSPQGGGYGVAFF
v_gene: TRBV7-2
d_gene: -
j_gene: TRBJ1-1
abundance: -

CDR3nt: TGTGCCGTGGCATCGGGTTACACCGGGGAGCTGTTTTTT
CDR3aa: CAVASGYTGELFF
v_gene: TRBV10-3
d_gene: -
j_gene: TRBJ2-2
abundance: -

CDR3nt: TGTGCCAGCAGCGCAGGGGTCGGCTATGGCTACACCTTC
CDR3aa: CASSAGVGYGYTF
v_gene: TRBV2
d_gene: -
j_gene: TRBJ1-2
abundance: -

CDR3nt: TGCGCCAGCAGTGAAGGGCTAGCGTACGAGCAGTACTTC
CDR3aa: CASSEGLAYEQYF
v_gene: TRBV10-1
d_gene: -
j_gene: TRBJ2-7
abundance: few

CDR3nt: TGCGCCAGCAGCCAAGACCCAGGGGGGGGAACTGAAGCTTTCTTT
CDR3aa: CASSQDPGGGTEAFF
v_gene: TRBV4-1
d_gene: TRBD1
j_gene: TRBJ1-1
abundance: few

CDR3nt: TGTGCCAGCAGCTTCAGGGGGTTCCCAGATACGCAGTATTTT
CDR3aa: CASSFRGFPDTQYF
v_gene: TRBV7-8
d_gene: TRBD1
j_gene: TRBJ2-3
abundance: -

CDR3nt: TGCGCCAGCAGCTTCCAGGGAGGAGACACAGATACGCAGTATTTT
CDR3aa: CASSFQGGDTDTQYF
v_gene: TRBV5-1
d_gene: -
j_gene: TRBJ2-3
abundance: -

CDR3nt: TGTGCCAGCAGTTCCGTAGACAGCAGCAATCAGCCCCAGCATTTT
CDR3aa: CASSSVDSSNQPQHF
v_gene: TRBV27
d_gene: -
j_gene: TRBJ1-5
abundance: -

CDR3nt: TGTGCCAGTCGGACAGGTGAAAATGAAAAACTGTTTTTT
CDR3aa: CASRTGENEKLFF
v_gene: TRBV2
d_gene: TRBD1
j_gene: TRBJ1-4
abundance: -

CDR3nt: TGTGCCACCAGCAGAGGGACAGGGGCCCCTAAGAGACTGTTTTTT
CDR3aa: CATSRGTGAPKRLFF
v_gene: TRBV15
d_gene: TRBD1
j_gene: TRBJ1-4
abundance: -

CDR3nt: TGTGCCAGCAGCCCTGGGACTAGCGGTAACACAGATACGCAGTATTTT
CDR3aa: CASSPGTSGNTDTQYF
v_gene: TRBV11-3
d_gene: TRBD2
j_gene: TRBJ2-3
abundance: -

CDR3nt: TGTGCCAGCAGCTTGGGTGGGGCAACAGATACGCAGTATTTT
CDR3aa: CASSLGGATDTQYF
v_gene: TRBV5-4
d_gene: -
j_gene: TRBJ2-3
abundance: -

CDR3nt: TGTGCCAGCAGTTCTGCGCTACGGAACTCCTACGAGCAGTACTTC
CDR3aa: CASSSALRNSYEQYF
v_gene: TRBV28
d_gene: -
j_gene: TRBJ2-7
abundance: once

CDR3nt: TGTGCCAGCAGCTCAACCTGGAGGGAGGAAAGCACAGATACGCAGTATTTT
CDR3aa: CASSSTWREESTDTQYF
v_gene: TRBV5-6
d_gene: -
j_gene: TRBJ2-3
abundance: -

CDR3nt: TGCGCCAGCAGCTCGACGGGACGGGGGGAAGAGACCCAGTACTTC
CDR3aa: CASSSTGRGEETQYF
v_gene: TRBV5-1
d_gene: TRBD2
j_gene: TRBJ2-5
abundance: -

CDR3nt: TGCGCCAGCAGCTTCCAGGCACAGAACACTGAAGCTTTCTTT
CDR3aa: CASSFQAQNTEAFF
v_gene: TRBV5-1
d_gene: -
j_gene: TRBJ1-1
abundance: -

CDR3nt: TGTGCCAGCAGCTTAGTCGGGACAGGGATCTACAATGAGCAGTTCTTC
CDR3aa: CASSLVGTGIYNEQFF
v_gene: TRBV7-2
d_gene: TRBD1
j_gene: TRBJ2-1
abundance: -

CDR3nt: TGCGCCAGCAGCTTATGGACAGGTCAAGAGACCCAGTACTTC
CDR3aa: CASSLWTGQETQYF
v_gene: TRBV5-1
d_gene: TRBD1
j_gene: TRBJ2-5
abundance: -

CDR3nt: TGTGCCAGCAGCCTTAGAAGCCAACTGGGAAACACCGGGGAGCTGTTTTTT
CDR3aa: CASSLRSQLGNTGELFF
v_gene: TRBV11-1
d_gene: -
j_gene: TRBJ2-2
abundance: -

CDR3nt: TGTGCCAGTAGTATAGATCGGGGGGGAAAAGCAACTAATGAAAAACTGTTTTTT
CDR3aa: CASSIDRGGKATNEKLFF
v_gene: TRBV19
d_gene: -
j_gene: TRBJ1-4
abundance: once

CDR3nt: TGCGCCAGCAGCCAAACGACAGGGGGGCAAGGCCGGGAGACCCAGTACTTC
CDR3aa: CASSQTTGGQGRETQYF
v_gene: TRBV4-1
d_gene: TRBD1
j_gene: TRBJ2-5
abundance: -